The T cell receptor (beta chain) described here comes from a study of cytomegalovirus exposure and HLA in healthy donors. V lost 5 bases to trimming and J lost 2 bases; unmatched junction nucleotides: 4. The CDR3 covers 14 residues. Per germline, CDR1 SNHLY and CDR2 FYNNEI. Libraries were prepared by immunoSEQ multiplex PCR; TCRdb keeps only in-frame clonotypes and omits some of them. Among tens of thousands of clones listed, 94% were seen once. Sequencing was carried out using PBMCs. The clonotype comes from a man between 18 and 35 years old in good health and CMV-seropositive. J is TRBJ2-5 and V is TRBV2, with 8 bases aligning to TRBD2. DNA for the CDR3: TGTGCCAGCAGTATCGAGCGGGAGCAAGAGACCCAGTACTTC. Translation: CASSIEREQETQYF.